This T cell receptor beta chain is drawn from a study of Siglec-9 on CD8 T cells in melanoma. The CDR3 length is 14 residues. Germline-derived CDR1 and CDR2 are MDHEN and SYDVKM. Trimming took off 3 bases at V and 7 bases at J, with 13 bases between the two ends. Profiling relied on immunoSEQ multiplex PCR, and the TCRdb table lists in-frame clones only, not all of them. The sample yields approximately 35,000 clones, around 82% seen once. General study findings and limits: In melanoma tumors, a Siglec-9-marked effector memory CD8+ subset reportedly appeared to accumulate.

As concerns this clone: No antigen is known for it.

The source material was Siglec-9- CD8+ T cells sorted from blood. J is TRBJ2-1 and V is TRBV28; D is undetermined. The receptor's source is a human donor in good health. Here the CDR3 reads CASSLFLEGNEQFF. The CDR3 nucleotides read TGTGCCAGCAGTTTGTTCTTAGAAGGGAATGAGCAGTTCTTC.